This paragraph reports one TCR beta chain. The antigen remains unidentified. CDR3 length: 13 amino acids. The V gene lost 8 bases and the J gene lost 6 bases, with 17 bases spanning the gap. From germline, CDR1 is MNHNY and CDR2 SVGAGI (reference sequence). This record belongs to a study of T cell responses to AZD1222 COVID-19 vaccine. Study-wide points: Nearly half of spike-specific TCRs reportedly target unmutated variant regions.

Clones were sequenced by immunoSEQ multiplex PCR, and TCRdb holds only the in-frame ones, with some missing. The sample contains around 120,000 clones, about 90% of which appear only once. This TCR derives from an adult in good health. V gene TRBV6-6 combines with J gene TRBJ2-7, with a tentative D call TRBD1 (6 bases). Sequencing was performed on peripheral blood, taken on day 0 of AZD1222 vaccination. The CDR3, as DNA: TGTGCCAGCGGATTAACAGGGAGTGGCGAGCAGTACTTC. Translation gives CASGLTGSGEQYF.